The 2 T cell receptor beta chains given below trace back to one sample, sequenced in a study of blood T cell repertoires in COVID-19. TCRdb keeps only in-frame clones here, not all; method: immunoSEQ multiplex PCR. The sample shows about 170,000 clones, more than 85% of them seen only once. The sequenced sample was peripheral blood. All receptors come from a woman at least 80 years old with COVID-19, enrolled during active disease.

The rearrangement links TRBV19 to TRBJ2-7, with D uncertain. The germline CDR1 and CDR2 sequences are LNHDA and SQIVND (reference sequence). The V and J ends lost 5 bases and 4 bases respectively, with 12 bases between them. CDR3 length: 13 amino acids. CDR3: CASSASPLYEQYF. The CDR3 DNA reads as TGTGCCAGTAGTGCGTCCCCTCTTTACGAGCAGTACTTC.

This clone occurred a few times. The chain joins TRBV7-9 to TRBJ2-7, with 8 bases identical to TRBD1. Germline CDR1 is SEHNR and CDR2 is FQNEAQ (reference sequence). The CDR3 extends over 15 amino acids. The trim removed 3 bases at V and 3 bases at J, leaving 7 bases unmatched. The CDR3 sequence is CASSFQGAADYEQYF. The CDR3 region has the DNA TGTGCCAGCAGCTTCCAGGGGGCAGCTGACTACGAGCAGTACTTC.